This TCR beta chain was profiled in a study of T-cell reconstitution after alpha-beta-depleted transplantation in children. The CDR3 length is 12 residues. Germline CDR1 is SEHNR and CDR2 is FQNEAQ (reference sequence). Losses at the gene ends were 10 bases for V and 7 bases for J; bases not matched to a gene: 9. Preparation of the TCRbeta library involved a method that used unique molecular identifiers. TCRdb independently ran MiXCR on the PCR reads; one entry per CDR3 protein. The sample includes 600,000 to 700,000 distinct CDR3 sequences, roughly 13% of them seen just once. Study results and caveats: About two months after transplant, alpha-beta T cells reportedly came from several hundred expanded graft clones. For some patients, TCRbeta diversity was high at day 60 because of recipient T cells and thymic progenitors that survived. It was newly produced T cells that mostly accounted for T-cell counts and diversity one year after transplant.

This clonotype was detected ten times or more. No antigen is known for it. Sequenced here: PBMCs, sampled before TCRalphabeta/CD19-depleted stem cell transplant. This TCR was recovered from a girl aged 2 to 9 with congenital amegakaryocytic thrombocytopenia, due to receive a stem cell transplant. The chain is built from TRBV7-9 and TRBJ1-1; 7 positions agree with TRBD1. Here the CDR3 DNA reads TGTGCCACCCTTCGACAGGGCTTTGAAGCTTTCTTT. It yields the protein CATLRQGFEAFF.